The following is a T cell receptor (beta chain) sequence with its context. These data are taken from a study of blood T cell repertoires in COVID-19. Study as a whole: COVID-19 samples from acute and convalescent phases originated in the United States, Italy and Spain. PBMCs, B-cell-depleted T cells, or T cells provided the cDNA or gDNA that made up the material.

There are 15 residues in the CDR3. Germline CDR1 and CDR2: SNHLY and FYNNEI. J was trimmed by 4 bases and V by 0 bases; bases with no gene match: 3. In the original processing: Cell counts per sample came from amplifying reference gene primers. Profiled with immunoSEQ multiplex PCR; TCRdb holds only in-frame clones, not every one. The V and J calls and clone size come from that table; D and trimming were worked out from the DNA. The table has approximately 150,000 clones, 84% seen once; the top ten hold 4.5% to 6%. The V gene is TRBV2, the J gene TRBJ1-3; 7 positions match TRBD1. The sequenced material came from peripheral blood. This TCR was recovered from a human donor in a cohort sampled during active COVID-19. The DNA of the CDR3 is TGTGCCAGCAGTGAAGCCTGGGACAGCGGAAACACCATATATTTT. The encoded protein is CASSEAWDSGNTIYF.